This TCR beta chain was sequenced during a study of OX40 agonist ivuxolimab in advanced cancers. Note on this clone: Its matching antigen is unknown.

Germline-derived CDR1 and CDR2 are LNHDA and SQIVND (reference sequence). With V trimmed by 5 bases and J by 0 bases, 4 bases remained unmatched. This CDR3 is 15 amino acids long. Measured with immunoSEQ multiplex PCR; TCRdb has only the in-frame clones, and not every one. The sample consists of 50,000 to 55,000 clones, approximately 78% of them appearing once. Points from the study as a whole: At 0.1 to 3.0 mg/kg and by week 6, clonal expansion occurred in CD4+ and CD8+ blood T cells.

The chain couples TRBV19 to TRBJ2-4; 7 positions agree with TRBD1. Here the sequenced sample was CD4+ or CD8+ T cells sorted from blood, taken in a trial of the OX40 agonist ivuxolimab. The source is an adult with an advanced solid tumor such as melanoma, head and neck, liver or kidney cancer. The chain's CDR3 is CASSGQVLAKNIQYF. The CDR3 DNA reads TGTGCCAGTAGTGGACAGGTCTTAGCCAAAAACATTCAGTACTTC.